Each of the 32 T cell receptor beta chains below was sequenced from the same sample in a study of blood T cell repertoires in COVID-19. Sequencing was performed with immunoSEQ multiplex PCR; in TCRdb, only in-frame clones are kept and a portion is missing. The sample shows 90,000 to 120,000 clones, 75% to 90% of them seen only once. The sequenced sample consisted of peripheral blood. These TCRs come from a woman older than 75 with acute or convalescent COVID-19.

V usage is TRBV10-3 and J usage is TRBJ2-7, with D maybe TRBD2 (6 bases). The CDR3 runs to 15 residues. Trimming shortened V by 1 base and J by 5 bases, and 15 bases separated the two germline ends. Looked up from germline, CDR1 is ENHRY and CDR2 is SYGVKD. The CDR3 loop reads CAISELGLPLDEQYF. The CDR3 DNA reads as TGTGCCATCAGTGAGTTGGGACTCCCACTGGACGAGCAGTACTTC.

The J gene is TRBJ1-2, the V gene TRBV6-2 or TRBV6-3, with a tentative D call TRBD1 (5 bases). This CDR3 contains 19 residues. V lost 0 bases to trimming and J lost 3 bases, with 23 bases between them. Germline CDR1 reads MNHEY; CDR2 reads SVGEGT. The CDR3 nucleotides read TGTGCCAGCAGTTACTCGTCCGACAGCGACCCTACGACTTACTATGGCTACACCTTC. Translation: CASSYSSDSDPTTYYGYTF.

V gene TRBV18 combines with J gene TRBJ1-1; D is undetermined. Germline assignment: CDR1 KGHSH and CDR2 LQKENI. The V gene lost 1 base and the J gene lost 4 bases, with 10 bases spanning the gap. This CDR3 is built from 14 residues. The DNA of the CDR3 is TGTGCCAGCTCACCACGGTCGGTTACCACTGAAGCTTTCTTT. This codes for CASSPRSVTTEAFF.

The gene calls are TRBV12-3 or TRBV12-4 and TRBJ1-1; no clear D gene. The CDR3 sequence is 13 residues long. V lost 7 bases, J lost 1 base, and 10 bases lay in between. The CDR3 DNA is TGTGCCAGCACCTTCGCAGAGAACACTGAAGCTTTCTTT. This translates into CASTFAENTEAFF.

V usage is TRBV6-5 and J usage is TRBJ1-2; no definite D call. From germline, CDR1 is MNHEY and CDR2 SVGAGI. The CDR3 length is 11 residues. V was clipped by 9 bases and J by 7 bases, with 12 bases between them. CDR3 nucleotides: TGTGCCAGTAGCGGGATAACTGGCTACACCTTC. Residues: CASSGITGYTF.

This clone was seen only once. In nucleotides, the CDR3 is TGTGCCAGCAGCTCGACAGGGGGGGGGACCAAAGAGACCCAGTACTTC. Its translation: CASSSTGGGTKETQYF. The chain uses TRBV7-2 and TRBJ2-5, with 9 bases fitting TRBD1. This CDR3 region has 16 residues. Germline values: CDR1 SGHTA, CDR2 FQGNSA. Trimming removed 4 bases from V and 3 bases from J; junction bases left unmatched: 9.

The chain combines TRBV2 with TRBJ1-2; possibly TRBD1 for D (6 bases). This CDR3 contains 13 residues. Per germline, CDR1 SNHLY and CDR2 FYNNEI. V lost 6 bases, J lost 1 base, and 9 bases lay in between. The CDR3 protein is CASSYRDNYGYTF. The DNA of the CDR3 is TGTGCCAGCAGCTACAGGGATAACTATGGCTACACCTTC. The full variable domain, rest sourced from reference TRBV2 and TRBJ1-2, is EPEVTQTPSHQVTQMGQEVILRCVPISNHLYFYWYRQILGQKVEFLVSFYNNEISEKSEIFDDQFSVERPDGSNFTLKIRSTKLEDSAMYFCASSYRDNYGYTFGSGTRLTVV.

The rearrangement links TRBV6-5 to TRBJ1-1; D ambiguous. Germline V gene lookup returns CDR1 MNHEY and CDR2 SVGAGI. CDR3 length equals 14 residues. V was pared by 2 bases and J by 2 bases, with 9 bases between. CDR3 region: CASSYDGLNTEAFF. Here the CDR3 DNA reads TGTGCCAGCAGTTACGATGGACTAAACACTGAAGCTTTCTTT.

The chain couples TRBV28 to TRBJ1-1; D possibly corresponds to TRBD1 (5 bases). The CDR3 extends over 16 amino acids. V gave up 2 bases and J gave up 3 bases, with 16 bases separating them. Germline lookup yields CDR1 MDHEN and CDR2 SYDVKM. As DNA, the CDR3 is TGTGCCAGCAGTTTAGTCTGGGGGGGAGATCACACTGAAGCTTTCTTT. Amino acids: CASSLVWGGDHTEAFF.

V is TRBV7-8 and J is TRBJ1-1; no definite D call. V was pared by 5 bases and J by 1 base, with 11 bases between. CDR1 is SGHVS and CDR2 is FQNEAQ in the germline V gene. This CDR3 is built from 14 residues. This CDR3 reads CASSTITENTEAFF. The CDR3, as DNA: TGTGCCAGCAGCACGATAACAGAGAACACTGAAGCTTTCTTT.

The chain couples TRBV18 to TRBJ2-3, with 10 bases lining up with TRBD1. The germline V gene has CDR1 KGHSH and CDR2 LQKENI. The CDR3 length is 19 residues. V shed 4 bases and J 2 bases; nucleotides not matched to a gene: 15. In DNA form, the CDR3 reads TGTGCCAGCTCACTAACTATCCCCGGGACAGGGGCGTCCACAGATACGCAGTATTTT. This encodes CASSLTIPGTGASTDTQYF.

The chain carries TRBV27 and TRBJ2-5; D is possibly TRBD2 (6 bases). Between the trimmed V and J ends, which lost 5 bases and 7 bases, there was a span of 17 bases. The CDR3 sequence is 14 residues long. Germline V lookup: CDR1 MNHEY, CDR2 SMNVEV (reference sequence). For the CDR3, the DNA is TGTGCCAGCAGTCTCCTCCTCCCCGGGGGGACCCAGTACTTC. Its protein product is CASSLLLPGGTQYF.

This chain links TRBV7-8 with TRBJ2-7, with D possibly TRBD1 on 6 matching bases. V dropped 1 base and J dropped 0 bases, with 10 bases sitting between them. Germline assignment: CDR1 SGHVS and CDR2 FQNEAQ. The CDR3 consists of 15 residues. CDR3 region: CASSLGAGASYEQYF. The CDR3 nucleotides are TGTGCCAGCAGCTTAGGCGCAGGGGCCTCCTACGAGCAGTACTTC.

This chain joins TRBV5-1 and TRBJ1-2, with a tentative D call TRBD1 (5 bases). The CDR3 spans 13 residues. The V end was cut by 4 bases, the J end by 6 bases, with 13 bases between. Germline loops: CDR1 SGHRS, CDR2 YFSETQ. In DNA, the CDR3 is TGCGCCAGCAGCACGATCAGGGAGGATGGCTACACCTTC. Protein: CASSTIREDGYTF.

The rearrangement uses TRBV6-5 and TRBJ1-1; tentatively, D is TRBD1 (5 bases). With 0 bases removed from V and 11 bases from J, the gap between germline ends came to 10 bases. The germline CDR1 and CDR2 sequences are MNHEY and SVGAGI. The CDR3 has 12 amino acids. The CDR3 nucleotides read TGTGCCAGCAGTTACTCAGGGGTAGGGGCTTTCTTT. Its protein is CASSYSGVGAFF.

The chain joins TRBV7-2 to TRBJ2-1; 8 bases match TRBD1. Per the germline V gene, CDR1 is SGHTA and CDR2 is FQGNSA. Losses at the gene ends were 5 bases for V and 0 bases for J; bases not matched to a gene: 3. The CDR3 has 15 amino acids. The CDR3 region is CASSTGQGSYNEQFF. The DNA for the CDR3 is TGTGCCAGCAGCACTGGACAGGGCTCCTACAATGAGCAGTTCTTC.

V is TRBV7-2 and J is TRBJ1-5; D uncertain. The CDR3 covers 12 residues. Deletions cut 3 bases from V and 5 bases from J, with 5 bases between. Germline CDR1 and CDR2: SGHTA and FQGNSA. The CDR3 nucleotides are TGTGCCAGCAGCTTTCCCGATCAGCCCCAGCATTTT. The encoded protein is CASSFPDQPQHF.

This rearrangement joins TRBV7-8 to TRBJ2-1; 14 nucleotides agree with TRBD2. Germline V gene sequence: CDR1 SGHVS, CDR2 FQNEAQ. V lost 0 bases to trimming and J lost 5 bases; unmatched junction nucleotides: 9. The CDR3 is 19 amino acids. CDR3 residues: CASSLASLGLAGGHNEQFF. DNA of the CDR3: TGTGCCAGCAGCTTAGCGAGCCTAGGACTAGCGGGGGGCCACAATGAGCAGTTCTTC.

The CDR3 nucleotides are TGTGCCTTCCCGGGGGCCCAGCATTTT. It codes for CAFPGAQHF. This chain connects TRBV7-6 to TRBJ1-5; tentatively, D is TRBD1 (5 bases). The CDR3 is 9 residues long. Deletions cut 11 bases from V and 11 bases from J, with 10 bases between. CDR1 and CDR2 (germline): SGHVS, FNYEAQ.

This chain uses TRBV6-6 with TRBJ2-7, with unresolved D. Germline CDR1 reads MNHNY; CDR2 reads SVGAGI (reference sequence). V lost 5 bases to trimming and J lost 6 bases, with 17 bases between them. The CDR3 length is 14 residues. The CDR3, as DNA: TGTGCCAGCAGTGATTTTCCACATTCGGGCGAGCAGTACTTC. Amino acids: CASSDFPHSGEQYF.

The rearrangement links TRBV21-1 to TRBJ1-1. TRBV21-1 is termed a pseudogene. This CDR3 is 11 amino acids long. CDR3: CASSKGGGAFF. The CDR3 nucleotides read TGTGCCAGCAGCAAAGGGGGGGGAGCTTTCTTT.

CDR3 nucleotide sequence: TGTGCCAGCAGCTCAGAGGGGGGAGGGCATAGCAATCAGCCCCAGCATTTT. It is translated as CASSSEGGGHSNQPQHF. The chain links TRBV7-8 to TRBJ1-5, with a weak D call TRBD1 (6 bases). Germline loops: CDR1 SGHVS, CDR2 FQNEAQ. This CDR3 spans 17 amino acids. V lost 4 bases to trimming and J lost 0 bases, with 16 bases between them.

The rearrangement uses TRBV14 and TRBJ1-2; 10 nucleotides agree with TRBD1. The V and J ends lost 1 base and 4 bases, in that order; junction bases with no gene match: 3. This CDR3 has 15 amino acids. CDR1 is SGHDN and CDR2 is FVKESK in the germline V gene. In DNA, the CDR3 is TGTGCCAGCAGCCAAGCGGGGACAGGGGCCTATGGCTACACCTTC. It yields the protein CASSQAGTGAYGYTF.

The chain links TRBV12-5 to TRBJ1-5; D not certain. CDR1 LGHNT and CDR2 FRNRAP come from the germline V gene. This CDR3 region has 11 residues. V was trimmed by 5 bases and J by 5 bases, leaving 4 bases between them. The CDR3 spells CASGPDQPQHF. The DNA for the CDR3 is TGTGCTAGTGGTCCGGATCAGCCCCAGCATTTT.

The chain couples TRBV5-1 to TRBJ2-7, with a weak D call TRBD1 (6 bases). The CDR3 runs to 14 residues. V lost 6 bases to trimming and J lost 3 bases, with 16 bases between them. Germline loops: CDR1 SGHRS, CDR2 YFSETQ. The chain's CDR3 is CASMRAGASYEQYF. The CDR3 DNA sequence: TGCGCCAGCATGAGGGCAGGGGCTAGCTACGAGCAGTACTTC.

The chain recombines TRBV3-1 (or the pseudogene TRBV3-2) with TRBJ1-5; D not certain. The CDR3 runs 13 residues. Trimming pared 1 base from V and 11 bases from J, leaving 12 bases between. Germline loops: CDR1 LGHDT, CDR2 YNNKEL (reference sequence). In nucleotides, the CDR3 is TGTGCCAGCAGCCAAGGACGCCGAGGAGCCCAGCATTTT. Translation gives CASSQGRRGAQHF.

The rearrangement joins TRBV29-1 to TRBJ1-1, with TRBD1 identical over 7 bases. This CDR3 has 13 amino acids. In germline, CDR1 is SQVTM, CDR2 ANQGSEA. The V gene end was trimmed by 7 bases and the J gene end by 7 bases; junction bases not matched to a gene: 12. The CDR3: CSAILRGYGEAFF. The CDR3 DNA is TGCAGCGCAATCCTCAGGGGGTATGGTGAAGCTTTCTTT.

The chain carries TRBV5-4 and TRBJ2-6; 9 bases map to TRBD1. The CDR3 length is 16 residues. CDR1 SGHNT and CDR2 YYREEE come from the germline V gene (reference sequence). J lost 3 bases, V lost 7 bases, and 8 bases had no gene match. The DNA for the CDR3 is TGTGCCAGCCTCGACAGGGGGGGAGGTGGGGCCAACGTCCTGACTTTC. Residues: CASLDRGGGGANVLTF.

This clone was detected only once. The chain is built from TRBV10-1 and TRBJ2-3, with TRBD2 matching 7 bases. Germline V gene data show CDR1 as WNHNN and CDR2 as SYGVQD (reference sequence). This CDR3 contains 14 residues. Germline trimming cut 5 bases from V and 6 bases from J; bases unmatched to any gene: 8. The CDR3 sequence: CASSPGLPGDTQYF. The CDR3 DNA reads TGCGCCAGCAGTCCGGGACTACCGGGGGATACGCAGTATTTT.

The rearrangement uses TRBV19 and TRBJ2-1, with 8 bases that match TRBD2. From germline, CDR1 is LNHDA and CDR2 SQIVND (reference sequence). This CDR3 comprises 13 residues. V was clipped by 7 bases and J by 7 bases; unmatched bases: 6. The CDR3 loop reads CASNAGGLNEQFF. The DNA of the CDR3 is TGTGCCAGTAATGCGGGGGGTCTGAATGAGCAGTTCTTC.

The chain recombines TRBV5-1 with TRBJ1-6, with 8 nucleotides matching TRBD1. Germline V CDR1 and CDR2: SGHRS, YFSETQ. V trimming: 4 bases; J trimming: 11 bases; junction bases outside the gene matches: 11. This CDR3 contains 15 residues. CDR3 coding DNA: TGCGCCAGCAGCCTGGGACAGGAGAAACGGGCACCCCTCCACTTT. Translation gives CASSLGQEKRAPLHF.

This chain uses TRBV7-9 with TRBJ2-7, with a possible D match to TRBD1 (5 bases). Trimming removed 2 bases from V and 4 bases from J, with 12 bases in between. The germline V gene encodes CDR1 SEHNR and CDR2 FQNEAQ (reference sequence). This CDR3 has 14 amino acids. The CDR3: CASSLPDRVYEQYF. The CDR3 DNA reads TGTGCCAGCAGCTTACCCGACAGAGTTTACGAGCAGTACTTC.